Below are 20 T cell receptor beta chains sequenced from a single sample in a study of T cells in Graves' hyperthyroidism and ophthalmopathy. TCR beta CDR3 regions were amplified from RNA. Using the HTBI primer set, a first-round RT-PCR was run on the TCR CDR3. One entry per CDR3 protein, called by TCRdb with MiXCR from the multiplex PCR reads. This sample has more than 550,000 distinct CDR3 sequences, with around a sixth found just once. Sample: blood. The receptor source for this set is a woman aged 45-65 years with Graves' hyperthyroidism that later progressed to Graves' ophthalmopathy.

This clonotype was recorded at least ten times. The rearrangement uses TRBV10-3 and TRBJ1-2; no firm D call. The CDR3 consists of 13 residues. Trimming shortened V by 4 bases and J by 2 bases, and 8 bases separated the two germline ends. CDR1 ENHRY and CDR2 SYGVKD come from the germline V gene. The CDR3 coding sequence is TGTGCCATCAGTGGAACCGAGAACTATGGCTACACCTTC. It is translated as CAISGTENYGYTF.

This clonotype was observed at least ten times. The rearrangement uses TRBV12-3 or TRBV12-4 and TRBJ2-1; 14 bases align to TRBD2. The CDR3 runs 16 residues. Trimming removed 6 bases from V and 8 bases from J; junction bases left unmatched: 9. CDR3 nucleotides: TGTGCCAGCAGCCCCCGACTAGCGGGGGGGTTCGATGAGCAGTTCTTC. This codes for CASSPRLAGGFDEQFF.

This chain links TRBV20-1 with TRBJ2-2; possible D gene TRBD1, 6 bases. With 1 base removed from V and 5 bases from J, the gap between germline ends came to 11 bases. Germline V gene sequence: CDR1 DFQATT, CDR2 SNEGSKA (reference sequence). The CDR3 covers 14 residues. The CDR3 bases are TGCAGTGCTAGAGGGGAAGGGACAACCGGGGAGCTGTTTTTT. As protein: CSARGEGTTGELFF.

In regard to this clonotype: A much larger clone sits a single nucleotide away, making a read error possible. V gene TRBV20-1 combines with J gene TRBJ2-1; D is unresolved. The ends were cut back, 0 bases at V and 0 bases at J, with 9 bases in the middle. Germline V gene data show CDR1 as DFQATT and CDR2 as SNEGSKA (reference sequence). This CDR3 region has 15 residues. CDR3 region: CSARDSPISYNEQFF. Written as DNA, the CDR3 is TGCAGTGCTAGAGATAGTCCGATCTCCTACAATGAGCAGTTCTTC.

The chain links TRBV5-1 to TRBJ2-3; D is uncertain. The CDR3 runs to 15 residues. The germline CDR1 and CDR2 sequences are SGHRS and YFSETQ. Trimming pared 0 bases from V and 0 bases from J, leaving 8 bases between. Here the CDR3 reads CASSLDGDSTDTQYF. The CDR3 nucleotides read TGCGCCAGCAGCTTGGATGGGGATAGCACAGATACGCAGTATTTT.

This clonotype appeared a few times. This could be a read error, since a much larger clone is one nucleotide away. The chain joins TRBV12-3 or TRBV12-4 to TRBJ1-1, with TRBD1 identical over 7 bases. This CDR3 has 16 amino acids. The CDR3 is CASRETGQELNTEASF. CDR3 DNA sequence: TGTGCCAGCAGAGAAACCGGACAGGAATTGAACACTGAAGCTTCCTTT.

This clonotype was seen a handful of times. This chain links TRBV20-1 with TRBJ2-4; 7 bases fit TRBD1. Losses at the gene ends were 0 bases for V and 3 bases for J; bases not matched to a gene: 8. Germline-derived CDR1 and CDR2 are DFQATT and SNEGSKA (reference sequence). This CDR3 has 16 residues. The CDR3 DNA reads as TGCAGTGCTAGAGATCCACGGGGACAGCTCAAAAACATTCAGTACTTC. Protein sequence: CSARDPRGQLKNIQYF.

The sample holds a few counts of this clonotype. The chain recombines TRBV29-1 with TRBJ1-2, with 10 bases aligning to TRBD1. The CDR3 is 15 amino acids. CDR1 and CDR2 (germline): SQVTM, ANQGSEA. Trimming at V came to 5 bases and at J to 7 bases, leaving 13 bases not matched to a gene. CDR3 bases: TGCAGCGTTTTTACACCGGGACAGGGGAGCGGTGGCTACACCTTC. This translates into CSVFTPGQGSGGYTF. Full variable domain (missing parts from reference TRBV29-1 and TRBJ1-2): SAVISQKPSRDICQRGTSLTIQCQVDSQVTMMFWYRQQPGQSLTLIATANQGSEATYESGFVIDKFPISRPNLTFSTLTVSNMSPEDSSIYLCSVFTPGQGSGGYTFGSGTRLTVV.

The chain couples TRBV6-1 to TRBJ2-2; no clear D. Germline-derived CDR1 and CDR2 are MNHNS and SASEGT. The CDR3 runs to 15 residues. Trimming removed 5 bases from V and 2 bases from J, with 12 bases in between. CDR3 protein: CASSYDGENTGELFF. As DNA, the CDR3 is TGTGCCAGCAGTTATGATGGGGAAAACACCGGGGAGCTGTTTTTT.

This clonotype was counted only a few times. J is TRBJ1-1 and V is TRBV6-1; D gene unclear. Germline CDR1 MNHNS, CDR2 SASEGT. With 6 bases removed from V and 5 bases from J, the gap between germline ends came to 7 bases. The CDR3 totals 11 residues. The CDR3 DNA reads TGTGCCAGCAGGAAGAGTACTGAAGCTTTCTTT. As protein: CASRKSTEAFF.

The CDR3 DNA reads TGTGCCACCAGTGCCGCTGCAGGAGGGGGAACCTACAATGAGCAGTTCTTC. Its protein is CATSAAAGGGTYNEQFF. The rearrangement uses TRBV24-1 and TRBJ2-1; D might be TRBD1 or TRBD2, each matching 6 bases. Germline V gene data show CDR1 as KGHDR and CDR2 as SFDVKD. Trimming stripped 5 bases from V and 2 bases from J, with 18 bases between. This CDR3 has 17 residues.

This clonotype was recorded at least ten times. V is TRBV7-2 and J is TRBJ1-1; weak D call: TRBD1 (6 bases). CDR1 SGHTA and CDR2 FQGNSA come from the germline V gene. This CDR3 has 15 residues. V gave up 2 bases and J gave up 5 bases, with 15 bases separating them. DNA of the CDR3: TGTGCCAGCAGCTTAATTTGGGGGCGGGGGACTGAAGCTTTCTTT. Its translation: CASSLIWGRGTEAFF.

This clonotype was seen many times. This sequence joins TRBV18 and TRBJ2-6; 11 nucleotides match TRBD1. The V segment lost 3 bases and the J segment 3 bases; nucleotides outside the gene matches: 4. CDR3 length: 17 residues. CDR1 and CDR2 from the germline V gene are KGHSH and LQKENI. The chain's CDR3 is CASSPRDRGFGANVLTF. CDR3 DNA sequence: TGTGCCAGCTCACCTCGGGACAGGGGGTTTGGGGCCAACGTCCTGACTTTC. Full variable domain (outside the CDR3, taken from reference TRBV18 and TRBJ2-6): NAGVMQNPRHLVRRRGQEARLRCSPMKGHSHVYWYRQLPEEGLKFMVYLQKENIIDESGMPKERFSAEFPKEGPSILRIQQVVRGDSAAYFCASSPRDRGFGANVLTFGAGSRLTVL.

Details on this clonotype: The germline gene is not matched at one end of the junction; a read error may be the cause. This rearrangement joins TRBV10-3 to TRBJ2-5; 8 positions match TRBD2. CDR1 ENHRY and CDR2 SYGVKD come from the germline V gene. The CDR3 loop spans 14 amino acids. CDR3 DNA: TGTGCCATCTCTACGGGGGGGCCTGGAGAGACCCTGTACTTC. Its translation is CAISTGGPGETLYF.

The rearrangement links TRBV6-1 to TRBJ1-2, with D possibly TRBD1 on 5 matching bases. Germline CDR1 MNHNS, CDR2 SASEGT. V was cut by 6 bases and J by 4 bases, with 15 bases left in between. The CDR3 length is 14 residues. Here the CDR3 reads CASRTPGRIYGYTF. The CDR3 bases are TGTGCCAGCAGAACACCGGGACGGATCTATGGCTACACCTTC.

In its sample, this clonotype was seen many times. J is TRBJ1-1 and V is TRBV6-1; 7 bases line up with TRBD1. This CDR3 comprises 14 residues. Losses at the gene ends were 5 bases for V and 9 bases for J; bases not matched to a gene: 12. From germline, CDR1 is MNHNS and CDR2 SASEGT. CDR3 nucleotide sequence: TGTGCCAGCAGTACCGCCGATCAGGGGGGGAAAGCTTTCTTT. Protein: CASSTADQGGKAFF.

The chain carries TRBV12-3 or TRBV12-4 and TRBJ1-2, with D uncertain. The CDR3 runs 15 residues. Between the trimmed V and J ends, which lost 5 bases and 4 bases, there was a span of 17 bases. This chain's CDR3 is CASSPLGGLGYGYTF. DNA of the CDR3: TGTGCCAGCAGTCCTCTTGGAGGGCTGGGCTATGGCTACACCTTC.

This clonotype showed up just a few times. This sequence joins TRBV20-1 and TRBJ2-3, with D tentatively TRBD2 (7 bases). Looked up from germline, CDR1 is DFQATT and CDR2 is SNEGSKA (reference sequence). This CDR3 region has 19 residues. The germline V and J ends were trimmed by 5 bases and 0 bases, with 27 bases remaining between them. The DNA for the CDR3 is TGCAGTGCTCGTCCCCCCCTGGCGGGGGCGGTCCTTAGCACAGATACGCAGTATTTT. Its protein is CSARPPLAGAVLSTDTQYF.

The chain has TRBV5-4 and TRBJ1-1; TRBD1 agrees at 8 bases. The CDR3 extends over 15 amino acids. CDR1 and CDR2 (germline): SGHNT, YYREEE (reference sequence). V lost 4 bases, J lost 3 bases, and 8 bases stayed unmatched. Here the CDR3 DNA reads TGTGCCAGCAGCCCCGGGACAGGTTTTGACACTGAAGCTTTCTTT. This gives the protein CASSPGTGFDTEAFF.

This clonotype came up a few times. The genes are TRBV6-2 or TRBV6-3 and TRBJ2-7; 7 bases fit TRBD1. J gave up 2 bases and V 8 bases, and 6 bases lay outside the gene matches. The CDR3 length is 13 residues. CDR1 is MNHEY and CDR2 is SVGEGT in the germline V gene. For the CDR3, the DNA is TGTGCCAGCGTAGAAGGGGGCCCCTACGAGCAGTACTTC. It is translated as CASVEGGPYEQYF.